This paragraph reports one T cell receptor (beta chain). Its target is unknown. The entry originates in a study of T-cell memory formation after mild COVID-19. Trimming shortened V by 5 bases and J by 6 bases, and 10 bases separated the two germline ends. CDR3 length: 13 residues. The V gene's germline CDR1 is MNHEY and CDR2 SVGEGT. Each CDR3 protein gets one entry after TCRdb re-called the 5' RACE reads with MiXCR. The sample records about 170,000 distinct CDR3 sequences, 10% to 15% being singletons. Study-level results: There was no confirmation that second-wave clones peaking on day 37 were SARS-CoV-2 specific.

The chain links TRBV6-2 or TRBV6-3 to TRBJ2-2; the D gene is possibly TRBD2 (5 bases). The specimen sequenced was PBMCs or a T cell subset sorted from them (not recorded which). The source of this sequence is a man younger than 35 who had mild COVID-19 (a few samples of this study predate the infection). Cell type and time point are not known. CDR3 region: CASSREKAGELFF. CDR3 nucleotides: TGTGCCAGCAGTCGGGAAAAGGCCGGGGAGCTGTTTTTT.